Detailed here is one TCR beta chain. Both 60 Vbeta primers and 13 Jbeta primers went into the PCR. Libraries were prepared by immunoSEQ multiplex PCR; TCRdb keeps only in-frame clonotypes and omits some of them. Of 130,000 to 150,000 clones in the sample, 65% to 75% were seen once. V lost 0 bases to trimming and J lost 1 base, with 10 bases between them. Germline assignment: CDR1 SGDLS and CDR2 YYNGEE. This CDR3 has 16 amino acids. This entry is derived from a study of cytomegalovirus exposure and HLA in healthy donors. The TCR comes from a man in his fifties or sixties in good health and CMV-seronegative. The sample consisted of PBMCs. V gene TRBV9 combines with J gene TRBJ2-2; possibly TRBD2 for D (6 bases). This chain's CDR3 is CASSVGGGLNTGELFF. The CDR3 region has the DNA TGTGCCAGCAGCGTAGGAGGAGGGCTGAACACCGGGGAGCTGTTTTTT. Variable domain in full (rest from reference TRBV9 and TRBJ2-2): DSGVTQTPKHLITATGQRVTLRCSPRSGDLSVYWYQQSLDQGLQFLIQYYNGEERAKGNILERFSAQQFPDLHSELNLSSLELGDSALYFCASSVGGGLNTGELFFGEGSRLTVL.